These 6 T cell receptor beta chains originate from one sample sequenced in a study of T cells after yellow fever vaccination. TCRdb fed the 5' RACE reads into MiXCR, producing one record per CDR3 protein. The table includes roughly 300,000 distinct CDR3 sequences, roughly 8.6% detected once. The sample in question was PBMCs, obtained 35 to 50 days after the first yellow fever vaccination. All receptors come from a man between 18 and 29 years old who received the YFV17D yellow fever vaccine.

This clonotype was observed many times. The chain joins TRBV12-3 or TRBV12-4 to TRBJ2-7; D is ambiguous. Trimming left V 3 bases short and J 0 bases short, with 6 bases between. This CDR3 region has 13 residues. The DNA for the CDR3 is TGTGCCAGCAGTTTTGCCGGCTCCTACGAGCAGTACGTC. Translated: CASSFAGSYEQYV.

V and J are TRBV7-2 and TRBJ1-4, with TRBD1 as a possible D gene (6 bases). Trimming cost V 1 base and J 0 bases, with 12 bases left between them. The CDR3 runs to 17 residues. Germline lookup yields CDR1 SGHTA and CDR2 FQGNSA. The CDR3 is CASSLGGQWATNEKLFF. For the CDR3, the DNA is TGTGCCAGCAGCTTAGGAGGACAGTGGGCAACTAATGAAAAACTGTTTTTT. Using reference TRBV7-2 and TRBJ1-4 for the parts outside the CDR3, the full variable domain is GAGVSQSPSNKVTEKGKDVELRCDPISGHTALYWYRQSLGQGLEFLIYFQGNSAPDKSGLPSDRFSAERTGGSVSTLTIQRTQQEDSAVYLCASSLGGQWATNEKLFFGSGTQLSVL.

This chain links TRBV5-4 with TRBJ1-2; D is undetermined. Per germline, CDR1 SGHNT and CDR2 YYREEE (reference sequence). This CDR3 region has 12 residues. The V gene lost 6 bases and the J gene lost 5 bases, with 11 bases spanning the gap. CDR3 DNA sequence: TGTGCCAGCATCCTTTTGGGGTATGGCTACACCTTC. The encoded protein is CASILLGYGYTF. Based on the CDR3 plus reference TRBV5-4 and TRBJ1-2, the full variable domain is ETGVTQSPTHLIKTRGQQVTLRCSSQSGHNTVSWYQQALGQGPQFIFQYYREEENGRGNFPPRFSGLQFPNYSSELNVNALELDDSALYLCASILLGYGYTFGSGTRLTVV.

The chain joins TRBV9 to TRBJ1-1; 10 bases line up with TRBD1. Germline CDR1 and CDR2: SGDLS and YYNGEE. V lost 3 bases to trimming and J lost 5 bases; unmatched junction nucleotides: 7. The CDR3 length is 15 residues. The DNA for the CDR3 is TGTGCCAGCAGCGCCTGGACAGGGGGAAGGACTGAAGCTTTCTTT. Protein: CASSAWTGGRTEAFF.

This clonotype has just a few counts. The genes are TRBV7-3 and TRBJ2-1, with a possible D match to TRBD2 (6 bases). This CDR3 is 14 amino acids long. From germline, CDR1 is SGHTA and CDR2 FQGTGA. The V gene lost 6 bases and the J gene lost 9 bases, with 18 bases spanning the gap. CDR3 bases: TGTGCCAGCAGTAGTCGGGAGCCCAGCAGTGAGCAGTTCTTC. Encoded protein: CASSSREPSSEQFF.

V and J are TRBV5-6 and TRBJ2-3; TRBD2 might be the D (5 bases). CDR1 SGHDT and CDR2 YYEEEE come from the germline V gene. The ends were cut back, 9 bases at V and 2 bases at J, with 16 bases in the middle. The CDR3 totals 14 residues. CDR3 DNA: TGTGCCATCGGCACCGGACTCGCCACAGATACGCAGTATTTT. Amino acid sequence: CAIGTGLATDTQYF. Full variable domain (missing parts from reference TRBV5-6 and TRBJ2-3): DAGVTQSPTHLIKTRGQQVTLRCSPKSGHDTVSWYQQALGQGPQFIFQYYEEEERQRGNFPDRFSGHQFPNYSSELNVNALLLGDSALYLCAIGTGLATDTQYFGPGTRLTVL.